Reported below is one TCR beta chain. Per the study methods: Amplification with reference gene primers provided the estimates of nucleated cell counts. The assay was immunoSEQ multiplex PCR, and TCRdb's table has in-frame clones only and misses some. V and J calls and clone size are as listed in that table; D and trimming were resolved from the DNA. The table has 150,000 to 200,000 clones, about 86% seen once. This sample was taken from a study of blood T cell repertoires in COVID-19. This CDR3 contains 16 residues. CDR1 and CDR2 (germline): SGHRS, YFSETQ. Trimming cost V 4 bases and J 9 bases; bases outside gene matches: 16.

The gene calls are TRBV5-1 and TRBJ2-7; 10 bases fit TRBD2. The sequencing input was peripheral blood. This TCR was recovered from a woman in her 70s with acute or convalescent COVID-19. CDR3 DNA sequence: TGCGCCAGCAGCCAAAGTCCTAGCGGGGGCGCCTGGGGGCAGTACTTC. It codes for CASSQSPSGGAWGQYF.